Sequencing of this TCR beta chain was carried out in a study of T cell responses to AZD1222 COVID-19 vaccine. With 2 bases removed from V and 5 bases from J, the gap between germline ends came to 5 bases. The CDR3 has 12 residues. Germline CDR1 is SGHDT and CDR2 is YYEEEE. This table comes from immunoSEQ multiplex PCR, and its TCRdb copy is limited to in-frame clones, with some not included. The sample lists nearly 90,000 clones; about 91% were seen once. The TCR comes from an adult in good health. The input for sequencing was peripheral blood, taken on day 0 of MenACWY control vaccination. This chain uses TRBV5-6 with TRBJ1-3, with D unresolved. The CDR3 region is CASSFSRNTIYF. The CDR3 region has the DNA TGTGCCAGCAGCTTTTCCAGAAACACCATATATTTT.